Each of the 20 T cell receptor beta chains below was sequenced from the same sample in a study of blood T cells in healthy people across ages. Primed by a sample-barcoded 5' primer and a J-beta primer mix, a second PCR proceeded for about 7 to 12 cycles. TCRdb fed the 5' RACE reads into MiXCR, producing one record per CDR3 protein. Here the sample spans fewer than 800,000 distinct CDR3 sequences, more than 20% being singletons. Separately, the same data were catalogued under a study of T cells of mothers and their children.

The sequencing sample was made of blood. Every receptor here comes from a boy aged 5-17 years in good health.

This clonotype has more than one count but fewer than ten. CDR3 loop: CASSQGAGYNEQFF. The CDR3 region has the DNA TGCGCCAGCAGCCAGGGTGCTGGGTACAATGAGCAGTTCTTC. The chain joins TRBV4-1 to TRBJ2-1; D remains ambiguous. Per the germline V gene, CDR1 is MGHRA and CDR2 is YSYEKL. V lost 3 bases and J 4 bases, leaving 10 bases between the germline ends. There are 14 residues in the CDR3.

This clonotype was picked up a small number of times. The chain joins TRBV24-1 to TRBJ2-4; D might be TRBD2 (6 bases). The germline CDR1 and CDR2 sequences are KGHDR and SFDVKD. Trimming stripped 4 bases from V and 8 bases from J, with 20 bases between. This CDR3 region has 16 residues. The CDR3: CATSDPRMGSGDIQYF. The CDR3 bases are TGTGCCACCAGTGACCCACGCATGGGATCGGGGGACATTCAGTACTTC.

This clonotype was detected a few times. The rearrangement links TRBV18 to TRBJ2-1; D is tentatively TRBD1 or TRBD2 (5 bases each). The J call may be mistaken, given a closer DNA end match to TRBJ2-7. The CDR3 runs 14 residues. Germline CDR1 KGHSH, CDR2 LQKENI. The CDR3 region has the DNA TGTGCCAGCTCACCGGGGGTGGGCTCCTACGAGCAGTACTTC. It is translated as CASSPGVGSYEQYF.

This clonotype showed up just a few times. The chain links TRBV7-6 to TRBJ1-3; D remains ambiguous. The CDR3 totals 15 residues. CDR1 is SGHVS, CDR2 FNYEAQ, per germline. V was pared by 5 bases and J by 0 bases, with 11 bases between. CDR3 sequence reads: CASSQDGNSGNTIYF. The CDR3 DNA sequence: TGTGCCAGCAGCCAAGACGGAAACTCTGGAAACACCATATATTTT.

This clonotype was seen only a few times. V gene TRBV6-5 combines with J gene TRBJ2-7, with 7 nucleotides matching TRBD2. The CDR3 loop spans 14 amino acids. Germline V gene sequence: CDR1 MNHEY, CDR2 SVGAGI. J gave up 5 bases and V 0 bases, and 4 bases lay outside the gene matches. The CDR3 protein is CASSYSSGDDEQYF. The DNA of the CDR3 is TGTGCCAGCAGTTACTCAAGCGGGGATGACGAGCAGTACTTC.

This clonotype is judged medium-sized (0.01 to 0.1%). V and J are TRBV7-2 and TRBJ1-4, with D hard to call. Germline V CDR1 and CDR2: SGHTA, FQGNSA. The CDR3 loop spans 14 amino acids. V was cut by 1 base and J by 0 bases, with 3 bases left in between. The CDR3 region is CASSLVSTNEKLFF. CDR3 nucleotides: TGTGCCAGCAGCTTAGTATCAACTAATGAAAAACTGTTTTTT.

The chain links TRBV14 to TRBJ1-2, with D uncertain. CDR3 length: 13 amino acids. The V gene lost 2 bases and the J gene lost 2 bases, with 6 bases spanning the gap. Germline values: CDR1 SGHDN, CDR2 FVKESK. The CDR3 here is CASSQMENYGYTF. In nucleotides, the CDR3 is TGTGCCAGCAGCCAAATGGAAAACTATGGCTACACCTTC.

This clonotype was counted between two and nine times. The rearrangement links TRBV7-9 to TRBJ1-3, with D maybe TRBD1 (5 bases). The germline V gene encodes CDR1 SEHNR and CDR2 FQNEAQ (reference sequence). This CDR3 region has 14 residues. V was pared by 5 bases and J by 3 bases, with 11 bases between. CDR3 in DNA: TGTGCCAGCAGCCGGGCTGGGGGTGGAAACACCATATATTTT. It yields the protein CASSRAGGGNTIYF.

The chain combines TRBV29-1 with TRBJ2-7; 9 bases fit TRBD1. CDR1 is SQVTM, CDR2 ANQGSEA, per germline. The CDR3 extends over 14 amino acids. V gave up 6 bases and J gave up 7 bases; unmatched junction bases: 13. The CDR3 region has the DNA TGCAGCGTAGATCGGGACAGGGCCTCTCGGGAGCAGTACTTC. Its protein is CSVDRDRASREQYF.

This rearrangement joins TRBV12-3 or TRBV12-4 to TRBJ2-1; no reliable D call. The CDR3 is 14 amino acids. The V end lost 7 bases, the J end lost 0 bases, and 10 bases lay between the germline ends. The CDR3 spells CASTYDSSYNEQFF. The CDR3 DNA sequence: TGTGCCAGCACCTACGATAGCTCCTACAATGAGCAGTTCTTC.

The chain employs TRBV7-3 and TRBJ1-1, with TRBD1 matching 7 bases. The V segment lost 4 bases and the J segment 1 base; nucleotides outside the gene matches: 6. This CDR3 region has 15 residues. CDR1 and CDR2 from the germline V gene are SGHTA and FQGTGA. CDR3 sequence reads: CASSYDGTANTEAFF. CDR3 sequence (DNA): TGTGCCAGCAGCTACGACGGGACAGCGAACACTGAAGCTTTCTTT.

This clonotype was counted between two and nine times. The V gene is TRBV7-9, the J gene TRBJ2-5, with TRBD2 identical over 8 bases. V lost 5 bases to trimming and J lost 4 bases; unmatched junction nucleotides: 12. Germline lookup yields CDR1 SEHNR and CDR2 FQNEAQ (reference sequence). The CDR3 covers 16 residues. The CDR3 nucleotides are TGTGCCAGCAGCACTCCTCAGCGGGAGACAGGAGAGACCCAGTACTTC. This translates into CASSTPQRETGETQYF.

This clonotype was detected only a few times. V and J are TRBV4-2 and TRBJ2-5, with TRBD2 identical over 8 bases. V trimming: 4 bases; J trimming: 1 base; junction bases outside the gene matches: 8. Germline loops: CDR1 LGHNA, CDR2 YNFKEQ. The CDR3 consists of 16 residues. CDR3 sequence (DNA): TGTGCCAGCAGCCCTGGGGCAGCGGGGGTCCAAGAGACCCAGTACTTC. Residues: CASSPGAAGVQETQYF.

This clonotype was seen more than once but under ten times. CDR3 region: CASSADAWETQYF. CDR3 DNA: TGTGCCAGCAGCGCAGACGCGTGGGAGACCCAGTACTTC. The genes are TRBV7-2 and TRBJ2-5; D ambiguous. Germline CDR1 SGHTA, CDR2 FQGNSA. Trimming cost V 5 bases and J 5 bases, with 12 bases left between them. The CDR3 spans 13 residues.

The V call is TRBV7-8, the J call TRBJ1-2; D uncertain. V lost 5 bases, J lost 4 bases, and 20 bases lay in between. CDR3 length equals 16 residues. Germline CDR1 reads SGHVS; CDR2 reads FQNEAQ. In DNA, the CDR3 is TGTGCCAGCAGCGGTCCGGGAGACGGGCTCCGCTATGGCTACACCTTC. This sequence encodes CASSGPGDGLRYGYTF.

This clonotype was detected a few times. The rearrangement links TRBV28 to TRBJ1-5; tentatively, D is TRBD1 (6 bases). Looked up from germline, CDR1 is MDHEN and CDR2 is SYDVKM. The CDR3 consists of 16 residues. V was shortened by 3 bases and J by 8 bases, with 20 bases between the two germline ends. CDR3 sequence (DNA): TGTGCCAGCAGTTTTTTTCAGGGGCCGGTCCGGGAGCCCCAGCATTTT. Its protein product is CASSFFQGPVREPQHF.

The rearrangement links TRBV12-3 or TRBV12-4 to TRBJ2-2, with unresolved D. V was pared by 5 bases and J by 4 bases, with 11 bases between. This CDR3 spans 14 amino acids. CDR3 coding DNA: TGTGCCAGCAGTGAATATGACACCACCGGGGAGCTGTTTTTT. Amino acid sequence: CASSEYDTTGELFF.

This clonotype was seen a handful of times. The chain combines TRBV20-1 with TRBJ1-1; weak D call: TRBD1 (6 bases). V was shortened by 1 base and J by 1 base, with 10 bases between the two germline ends. The CDR3 contains 14 residues. CDR1 DFQATT and CDR2 SNEGSKA come from the germline V gene (reference sequence). The CDR3 bases are TGCAGTGCTAGAGTTACAGGGAGGAACACTGAAGCTTTCTTT. Its protein product is CSARVTGRNTEAFF.

V and J are TRBV10-3 and TRBJ2-6; D not resolved. The germline V gene has CDR1 ENHRY and CDR2 SYGVKD. The CDR3 is 16 residues long. The ends were cut back, 1 base at V and 0 bases at J, with 7 bases in the middle. The chain's CDR3 is CAISELGFSGANVLTF. In DNA, the CDR3 is TGTGCCATCAGTGAGTTGGGGTTCTCTGGGGCCAACGTCCTGACTTTC.

J is TRBJ2-4 and V is TRBV12-3 or TRBV12-4; perhaps D is TRBD1 or TRBD2 (5 bases each). The CDR3 contains 14 residues. The V end lost 7 bases, the J end lost 2 bases, and 12 bases lay between the germline ends. Here the CDR3 reads CASNRRGTKNIQYF. For the CDR3, the DNA is TGTGCCAGCAACCGACGGGGCACCAAAAACATTCAGTACTTC.